The 14 T cell receptor beta chains below all came from one sample that was sequenced in a study of T cell responses to AZD1222 COVID-19 vaccine. Method: immunoSEQ multiplex PCR; TCRdb's copy keeps in-frame clones and lacks some. The sample contains 90,000 to 120,000 clones, roughly 88% of which appear only once. Specimen: peripheral blood, collected on day 0 of AZD1222 vaccination. Receptors originate from an adult in good health.

V and J are TRBV7-2 and TRBJ2-5; D call uncertain. The CDR3 is made up of 12 amino acids. Per germline, CDR1 SGHTA and CDR2 FQGNSA. V was clipped by 2 bases and J by 4 bases, with 5 bases between them. CDR3 nucleotide sequence: TGTGCCAGCAGCTTATCTCGAGAGACCCAGTACTTC. It codes for CASSLSRETQYF.

The chain couples TRBV28 to TRBJ1-1; D is uncertain. Trimming took off 2 bases at V and 4 bases at J, with 8 bases between the two ends. This CDR3 spans 13 amino acids. From germline, CDR1 is MDHEN and CDR2 SYDVKM. Here the CDR3 reads CASSLTQVTEAFF. As DNA, the CDR3 is TGTGCCAGCAGTTTAACCCAGGTCACTGAAGCTTTCTTT.

The V call is TRBV7-2, the J call TRBJ2-3; 10 bases match TRBD2. Germline loops: CDR1 SGHTA, CDR2 FQGNSA. CDR3 length: 18 residues. Trimming removed 5 bases from V and 5 bases from J; junction bases left unmatched: 16. The CDR3 sequence: CASSIQPPRLAGVDTQYF. CDR3 sequence (DNA): TGTGCCAGCAGCATACAACCCCCCCGGCTAGCGGGAGTAGATACGCAGTATTTT.

The chain combines TRBV19 with TRBJ2-3; 12 bases align to TRBD2. Germline lookup yields CDR1 LNHDA and CDR2 SQIVND (reference sequence). The ends lost 6 bases at V and 4 bases at J; junction bases unmatched: 2. This CDR3 is built from 14 residues. CDR3 sequence (DNA): TGTGCCAGTAGACTAGCGGGAGGTGCAGATACGCAGTATTTT. This encodes CASRLAGGADTQYF.

The gene calls are TRBV18 and TRBJ2-7; D uncertain. Trimming stripped 3 bases from V and 0 bases from J, with 12 bases between. The V gene's germline CDR1 is KGHSH and CDR2 LQKENI. The CDR3 loop spans 15 amino acids. CDR3 amino acids: CASSPRQTFSYEQYF. The CDR3 nucleotides read TGTGCCAGCTCACCGAGGCAGACCTTCTCCTACGAGCAGTACTTC.

This rearrangement joins TRBV5-1 to TRBJ1-2; D might be TRBD1 (6 bases). Germline values: CDR1 SGHRS, CDR2 YFSETQ. The CDR3 loop spans 13 amino acids. Trimming removed 4 bases from V and 10 bases from J, with 17 bases in between. This CDR3 reads CASSRTGTLNYTF. The CDR3, as DNA: TGCGCCAGCAGCAGGACCGGGACATTGAACTACACCTTC.

The chain uses TRBV5-1 and TRBJ2-7; D perhaps matches TRBD2 (6 bases). V lost 0 bases and J 0 bases, leaving 10 bases between the germline ends. CDR1 and CDR2 (germline): SGHRS, YFSETQ. This CDR3 spans 15 amino acids. CDR3 residues: CASSLGGASSYEQYF. Written as DNA, the CDR3 is TGCGCCAGCAGCTTGGGCGGGGCCAGCTCCTACGAGCAGTACTTC.

Only one count was recorded for this clone. The V gene is TRBV7-2, the J gene TRBJ2-7; D is unresolved. V dropped 4 bases and J dropped 1 base, with 14 bases sitting between them. In germline, CDR1 is SGHTA, CDR2 FQGNSA. This CDR3 is built from 15 residues. The CDR3 DNA sequence: TGTGCCAGCAGCTATGTAACTGGGTTGTCCTACGAGCAGTACTTC. This encodes CASSYVTGLSYEQYF.

The chain combines TRBV6-5 with TRBJ2-7; the D gene is possibly TRBD2 (6 bases). The V end was cut by 6 bases, the J end by 6 bases, with 15 bases between. The germline V gene has CDR1 MNHEY and CDR2 SVGAGI. CDR3 size: 13 residues. The CDR3 nucleotides read TGTGCCAGCAGATCGGGACTTCTGGGCGAGCAGTACTTC. Translating it yields CASRSGLLGEQYF.

This sequence joins TRBV29-1 and TRBJ1-2, with D maybe TRBD1 (6 bases). CDR3 size: 13 residues. Trimming removed 6 bases from V and 7 bases from J, with 18 bases in between. CDR1 and CDR2 (germline): SQVTM, ANQGSEA. CDR3 bases: TGCAGCGTGTTTCAAACAGGGCCGGGTGGCTACACCTTC. Translating it yields CSVFQTGPGGYTF.

The chain has TRBV6-5 and TRBJ1-2, with D possibly TRBD1 on 5 matching bases. The CDR3 sequence is 15 residues long. Germline assignment: CDR1 MNHEY and CDR2 SVGAGI. Deletions cut 2 bases from V and 4 bases from J, with 14 bases between. The CDR3 DNA reads as TGTGCCAGCAGTTACGGGGGGGAACCTATCTATGGCTACACCTTC. Translating gives CASSYGGEPIYGYTF.

In its sample, this clone was seen a few times. The chain links TRBV3-1 (or the pseudogene TRBV3-2) to TRBJ2-6; D ambiguous. Trimming left V 0 bases short and J 0 bases short, with 6 bases between. Germline lookup yields CDR1 LGHDT and CDR2 YNNKEL (reference sequence). There are 16 residues in the CDR3. The CDR3 DNA sequence: TGTGCCAGCAGCCAAGAACATGGCTCTGGGGCCAACGTCCTGACTTTC. It codes for CASSQEHGSGANVLTF.

J is TRBJ2-1 and V is TRBV7-3; D is perhaps TRBD1 or TRBD2 (5 bases each). Per the germline V gene, CDR1 is SGHTA and CDR2 is FQGTGA. This CDR3 spans 14 amino acids. Trimming removed 5 bases from V and 8 bases from J, with 16 bases in between. CDR3 loop: CASSPFRGGHEQFF. As DNA, the CDR3 is TGTGCCAGCAGCCCCTTCCGGGGCGGGCATGAGCAGTTCTTC.

The chain uses TRBV27 and TRBJ2-5; the D gene could be TRBD1 or TRBD2 (5 bases each). The V gene lost 5 bases and the J gene lost 2 bases, with 18 bases spanning the gap. Germline V gene lookup returns CDR1 MNHEY and CDR2 SMNVEV (reference sequence). The length of the CDR3 is 16 residues. This chain's CDR3 is CASSTLSGTDQETQYF. The CDR3 DNA is TGTGCCAGCAGTACGCTATCCGGGACGGATCAAGAGACCCAGTACTTC.